These 25 T cell receptor beta chains came from one sample sequenced in a study of shared clonotypes between healthy human individuals. Here immunoSEQ multiplex PCR was the method, and the copy in TCRdb shows in-frame clones only, minus some. The data contain fewer than 3 million clones, 85% to 95% of them singletons. Sequencing was performed on naive CD4+ T cells from PBMCs. Specified subset: CD45RA+ positively selected. The receptors originated from a young man in good health. Some clones in this sample may be carry-over from other donors' samples.

For the CDR3, the DNA is TGCAGTGCTCACCGACATGATCTGCCGTACTTC. Translated: CSAHRHDLPYF. The chain combines TRBV20-1 with TRBJ2-7; D is unclear. The CDR3 length is 11 residues. Germline-derived CDR1 and CDR2 are DFQATT and SNEGSKA (reference sequence). The V and J ends lost 5 bases and 12 bases respectively, with 17 bases between them.

The chain carries TRBV7-9 and TRBJ2-4; D is possibly TRBD1 or TRBD2 (5 bases each). Germline loops: CDR1 SEHNR, CDR2 FQNEAQ (reference sequence). The ends were cut back, 3 bases at V and 2 bases at J, with 14 bases in the middle. The CDR3 spans 16 residues. CDR3 residues: CASSLRGEGTKNIQYF. The CDR3 nucleotides read TGTGCCAGCAGCTTGAGGGGCGAGGGAACCAAAAACATTCAGTACTTC.

The count of this clone is one. Other DNA sequences in the sample encode the same CDR3. The chain combines TRBV18 with TRBJ2-5; D might be TRBD2 (6 bases). The CDR3 is 13 amino acids. V was shortened by 2 bases and J by 2 bases, with 6 bases between the two germline ends. Germline V gene sequence: CDR1 KGHSH, CDR2 LQKENI. CDR3 bases: TGTGCCAGCTCACCAGGAGGGCAAGAGACCCAGTACTTC. Amino acid sequence: CASSPGGQETQYF.

The chain employs TRBV11-1 and TRBJ2-7; no reliable D call. The CDR3 is 13 residues long. Trimming took 2 bases from V and 6 from J, leaving 11 bases between them. Germline V gives CDR1 SGHAT, CDR2 FQDESV (reference sequence). The CDR3 nucleotides are TGTGCCAGCAGCTTATCACCCACTCTCGAGCAGTACTTC. Encoded protein: CASSLSPTLEQYF.

V usage is TRBV19 and J usage is TRBJ2-7; weak D call: TRBD1 (6 bases). CDR1 and CDR2 (germline): LNHDA, SQIVND (reference sequence). V lost 3 bases to trimming and J lost 0 bases, with 9 bases between them. CDR3 length equals 14 residues. The CDR3 reads CASSMGAASYEQYF. For the CDR3, the DNA is TGTGCCAGTAGTATGGGGGCAGCCTCCTACGAGCAGTACTTC.

The CDR3: CASKVDQETQYF. CDR3 DNA: TGCGCCAGCAAAGTCGACCAAGAGACCCAGTACTTC. The chain combines TRBV5-1 with TRBJ2-5; the D is unclear. Germline CDR1 SGHRS, CDR2 YFSETQ. V dropped 6 bases and J dropped 0 bases, with 6 bases sitting between them. This CDR3 has 12 amino acids.

The rearrangement uses TRBV28 and TRBJ2-1, with 10 positions matching TRBD2. The germline CDR1 and CDR2 sequences are MDHEN and SYDVKM. The CDR3 runs to 15 residues. V lost 4 bases, J lost 13 bases, and 13 bases stayed unmatched. This chain's CDR3 is CASSSPPSGRADQFF. In nucleotides, the CDR3 is TGTGCCAGCAGTTCCCCCCCCAGCGGGAGGGCCGATCAGTTCTTC. Together with reference TRBV28 and TRBJ2-1, the CDR3 gives the full variable domain: DVKVTQSSRYLVKRTGEKVFLECVQDMDHENMFWYRQDPGLGLRLIYFSYDVKMKEKGDIPEGYSVSREKKERFSLILESASTNQTSMYLCASSSPPSGRADQFFGPGTRLTVL.

This chain uses TRBV10-1 with TRBJ2-2, with TRBD2 as a possible D gene (5 bases). V lost 2 bases and J lost 7, with 14 bases in between. From germline, CDR1 is WNHNN and CDR2 SYGVQD (reference sequence). The CDR3 is 15 amino acids. The CDR3: CASSEHGSDGGELFF. DNA of the CDR3: TGCGCCAGCAGTGAGCATGGTAGCGATGGCGGGGAGCTGTTTTTT.

The gene calls are TRBV4-1 and TRBJ1-5, with 7 bases lining up with TRBD1. V trimming: 4 bases; J trimming: 4 bases; junction bases outside the gene matches: 7. This CDR3 contains 15 residues. The germline V gene encodes CDR1 MGHRA and CDR2 YSYEKL. CDR3 in DNA: TGCGCCAGCAGCCTTTCGACAGGGATTAATCAGCCCCAGCATTTT. Protein product: CASSLSTGINQPQHF.

The chain couples TRBV15 to TRBJ1-3; the D gene is possibly TRBD1 (5 bases). V lost 2 bases, J lost 1 base, and 6 bases lay in between. Germline CDR1 LNHNV, CDR2 YYDKDF (reference sequence). CDR3 length: 14 amino acids. CDR3 loop: CATSRRGSGNTIYF. The CDR3 region has the DNA TGTGCCACCAGCAGAAGGGGTTCTGGAAACACCATATATTTT.

The chain uses TRBV6-1 and TRBJ2-3; TRBD1 matches at 7 bases. The V and J ends lost 9 bases and 4 bases, in that order; junction bases with no gene match: 7. In germline, CDR1 is MNHNS, CDR2 SASEGT. The CDR3 is 13 amino acids. CDR3 nucleotide sequence: TGTGCCAGGGTTACAGGGGCGGCAGATACGCAGTATTTT. This codes for CARVTGAADTQYF.

In the case of this clone: Other DNA sequences in this sample translate to the same CDR3. The chain couples TRBV4-1 to TRBJ1-2, with D uncertain. V was cut by 1 base and J by 2 bases, with 8 bases left in between. This CDR3 is 14 amino acids long. Germline V gene sequence: CDR1 MGHRA, CDR2 YSYEKL. In DNA, the CDR3 is TGCGCCAGCAGCCAAGTGGATCGAAACTATGGCTACACCTTC. This codes for CASSQVDRNYGYTF.

The chain combines TRBV29-1 with TRBJ2-3; 8 positions match TRBD2. This CDR3 is 13 amino acids long. Germline trimming cut 5 bases from V and 5 bases from J; bases unmatched to any gene: 6. The V gene's germline CDR1 is SQVTM and CDR2 ANQGSEA. This CDR3 is CSVCGRRGDTQYF. CDR3 nucleotides: TGCAGCGTTTGCGGGAGGCGGGGAGATACGCAGTATTTT.

The chain is built from TRBV29-1 and TRBJ2-3, with unresolved D. From germline, CDR1 is SQVTM and CDR2 ANQGSEA. Trimming pared 8 bases from V and 2 bases from J, leaving 14 bases between. The CDR3 spans 13 residues. This chain's CDR3 is CSPGDPHTDTQYF. The DNA of the CDR3 is TGCAGCCCCGGCGACCCTCACACAGATACGCAGTATTTT.

The chain carries TRBV30 and TRBJ2-5; no reliable D call. This CDR3 contains 11 residues. Germline V lookup: CDR1 GTSNPN, CDR2 SVGIG (reference sequence). V lost 3 bases, J lost 3 bases, and 5 bases lay in between. The CDR3: CAWRQEETQYF. The CDR3 bases are TGTGCCTGGAGGCAGGAAGAGACCCAGTACTTC.

This rearrangement joins TRBV19 to TRBJ2-2; D might be TRBD1 (6 bases). Trimming left V 1 base short and J 6 bases short, with 9 bases between. The germline V gene encodes CDR1 LNHDA and CDR2 SQIVND (reference sequence). The CDR3 contains 14 residues. The CDR3 DNA reads TGTGCCAGTAGTATAGCAAAGGGGGCCGGGGAGCTGTTTTTT. Translation: CASSIAKGAGELFF. Supplemented by reference TRBV19 and TRBJ2-2, the full variable domain reads DGGITQSPKYLFRKEGQNVTLSCEQNLNHDAMYWYRQDPGQGLRLIYYSQIVNDFQKGDIAEGYSVSREKKESFPLTVTSAQKNPTAFYLCASSIAKGAGELFFGEGSRLTVL.

The chain joins TRBV11-2 to TRBJ2-2; D tentatively fits TRBD1 or TRBD2 (5 bases each). V was trimmed by 1 base and J by 5 bases, leaving 8 bases between them. This CDR3 is built from 14 residues. The germline V gene encodes CDR1 SGHAT and CDR2 FQNNGV. The chain's CDR3 is CASSLGEGTGELFF. In nucleotides, the CDR3 is TGTGCCAGCAGCTTAGGCGAGGGGACCGGGGAGCTGTTTTTT.

Note on this clone: Other DNA sequences from this sample encode an identical CDR3 as well. The chain has TRBV6-6 and TRBJ1-5; D not resolved. Trimming removed 2 bases at V and 3 bases at J, with 8 bases between. CDR3 length equals 14 residues. Germline V gives CDR1 MNHNY, CDR2 SVGAGI (reference sequence). The CDR3 reads CASSYRTDNQPQHF. For the CDR3, the DNA is TGTGCCAGCAGTTACCGTACAGACAATCAGCCCCAGCATTTT.

A note on this clone: This sample includes further DNA sequences coding for the same CDR3. This chain uses TRBV9 with TRBJ2-7; perhaps TRBD1 as D (6 bases). Germline CDR1 SGDLS, CDR2 YYNGEE. V lost 4 bases and J lost 1, with 12 bases in between. The CDR3 length is 14 residues. CDR3 sequence reads: CASSPRTDSYEQYF. The CDR3 nucleotides read TGTGCCAGCAGCCCCCGGACAGATTCCTACGAGCAGTACTTC.

The V call is TRBV15, the J call TRBJ2-2; D possibly corresponds to TRBD1 (5 bases). V dropped 1 base and J dropped 1 base, with 13 bases sitting between them. This CDR3 has 17 residues. Germline V gene lookup returns CDR1 LNHNV and CDR2 YYDKDF (reference sequence). The CDR3 loop is CATSRAVGQGNTGELFF. The CDR3 DNA reads TGTGCCACCAGCAGAGCGGTCGGGCAGGGGAACACCGGGGAGCTGTTTTTT.

Here the CDR3 reads CASSSGGGGRRNTEAFF. CDR3 nucleotide sequence: TGTGCCAGTAGTTCCGGAGGGGGCGGAAGAAGGAACACTGAAGCTTTCTTT. The rearrangement links TRBV19 to TRBJ1-1, with 7 bases that match TRBD1. V was clipped by 5 bases and J by 1 base; unmatched bases: 13. The CDR3 covers 17 residues. The germline CDR1 and CDR2 sequences are LNHDA and SQIVND (reference sequence).

J is TRBJ1-2 and V is TRBV28; 9 bases are a match to TRBD1. In germline, CDR1 is MDHEN, CDR2 SYDVKM. V shed 5 bases, J shed 8 bases, and the junction held 9 bases outside the gene matches. This CDR3 comprises 14 residues. The CDR3 coding sequence is TGTGCCAGCAGTACGCTGGGACAGGGCCACGGCTACACCTTC. Its protein is CASSTLGQGHGYTF.

The J gene is TRBJ2-1, the V gene TRBV14, with 7 bases that match TRBD2. V lost 1 base to trimming and J lost 0 bases; unmatched junction nucleotides: 9. Germline V CDR1 and CDR2: SGHDN, FVKESK. The CDR3 contains 18 residues. CDR3 nucleotide sequence: TGTGCCAGCAGCCAAGGTTGGCTAGCGGACCGCTCCTACAATGAGCAGTTCTTC. It specifies CASSQGWLADRSYNEQFF.

This chain joins TRBV6-6 and TRBJ1-1; D gene uncertain. Germline CDR1 and CDR2: MNHNY and SVGAGI (reference sequence). This CDR3 spans 11 amino acids. The V and J ends lost 1 base and 8 bases respectively, with 5 bases between them. CDR3 region: CASSYFREAFF. CDR3 nucleotides: TGTGCCAGCAGTTACTTCAGGGAAGCTTTCTTT.

This clone appeared once. The V and J genes are TRBV9 and TRBJ2-3; 7 bases agree with TRBD2. Germline CDR1 is SGDLS and CDR2 is YYNGEE. The CDR3 sequence is 15 residues long. Trimming at V came to 4 bases and at J to 0 bases, leaving 5 bases not matched to a gene. The CDR3 bases are TGTGCCAGCAGCTTGCCTAGCGGTAGCACAGATACGCAGTATTTT. This codes for CASSLPSGSTDTQYF. The whole variable domain, filled in from reference TRBV9 and TRBJ2-3, reads DSGVTQTPKHLITATGQRVTLRCSPRSGDLSVYWYQQSLDQGLQFLIQYYNGEERAKGNILERFSAQQFPDLHSELNLSSLELGDSALYFCASSLPSGSTDTQYFGPGTRLTVL.